Below are 6 T cell receptor beta chains sequenced from a single sample in a study of cytomegalovirus exposure and HLA in healthy donors. PCR involved 60 Vbeta and 13 Jbeta primers. Assay used: immunoSEQ multiplex PCR; TCRdb lists only in-frame clones, some missing. The repertoire consists of roughly 100,000 clones, with roughly four fifths occurring once and the leading ten covering 2.5% to 3%. The source material was PBMCs. These receptors all come from a male donor in good health and CMV-seropositive.

J is TRBJ2-7 and V is TRBV6-5, with 12 bases lining up with TRBD2. This CDR3 region has 15 residues. The J segment lost 8 bases and the V segment lost 4 bases, leaving 9 bases of the junction unmatched. Germline CDR1 reads MNHEY; CDR2 reads SVGAGI. The CDR3 DNA sequence: TGTGCCAGCAGTTCGACTAGCGGGGGACCTACGAAGCAGTACTTC. Its protein product is CASSSTSGGPTKQYF.

This clone was detected once. This chain connects TRBV6-1 to TRBJ2-1, with 9 bases matching TRBD2. Germline CDR1 MNHNS, CDR2 SASEGT. This CDR3 comprises 14 residues. V was pared by 5 bases and J by 3 bases, with 2 bases of the junction left unmatched. The CDR3 reads CASSSRGGYNEQFF. The CDR3 DNA is TGTGCCAGCAGTTCGCGGGGGGGCTACAATGAGCAGTTCTTC.

The chain recombines TRBV7-9 with TRBJ2-5, with 15 bases fitting TRBD2. The CDR3 runs 16 residues. V dropped 4 bases and J dropped 3; count of bases not matched to a gene: 3. The germline CDR1 and CDR2 sequences are SEHNR and FQNEAQ (reference sequence). CDR3: CASSYGLAGGKETQYF. The CDR3, as DNA: TGTGCCAGCAGCTATGGACTAGCGGGAGGGAAAGAGACCCAGTACTTC.

The chain links TRBV6-1 to TRBJ1-5; TRBD1 aligns across 8 bases. V shed 3 bases and J 7 bases; nucleotides not matched to a gene: 2. CDR3 length: 13 residues. Germline V gene sequence: CDR1 MNHNS, CDR2 SASEGT. The CDR3 loop reads CASSDDRGQPQHF. The DNA for the CDR3 is TGTGCCAGCAGTGACGACAGGGGACAGCCCCAGCATTTT.

The J gene is TRBJ1-1, the V gene TRBV29-1; a possible D gene is TRBD1 (6 bases). Looked up from germline, CDR1 is SQVTM and CDR2 is ANQGSEA. There are 11 residues in the CDR3. The germline V and J ends were trimmed by 5 bases and 5 bases, with 9 bases remaining between them. The CDR3, as DNA: TGCAGCGTTCACAGGGAAACTGAAGCTTTCTTT. Translating gives CSVHRETEAFF.

This chain joins TRBV25-1 and TRBJ1-2; D is possibly TRBD1 (6 bases). V lost 5 bases and J 2 bases, leaving 18 bases between the germline ends. Germline lookup yields CDR1 MGHDK and CDR2 SYGVNS. CDR3 size: 16 residues. CDR3 coding DNA: TGTGCCAGCAGTTCAAATACAGGGTTACGGAACTATGGCTACACCTTC. Translating it yields CASSSNTGLRNYGYTF.